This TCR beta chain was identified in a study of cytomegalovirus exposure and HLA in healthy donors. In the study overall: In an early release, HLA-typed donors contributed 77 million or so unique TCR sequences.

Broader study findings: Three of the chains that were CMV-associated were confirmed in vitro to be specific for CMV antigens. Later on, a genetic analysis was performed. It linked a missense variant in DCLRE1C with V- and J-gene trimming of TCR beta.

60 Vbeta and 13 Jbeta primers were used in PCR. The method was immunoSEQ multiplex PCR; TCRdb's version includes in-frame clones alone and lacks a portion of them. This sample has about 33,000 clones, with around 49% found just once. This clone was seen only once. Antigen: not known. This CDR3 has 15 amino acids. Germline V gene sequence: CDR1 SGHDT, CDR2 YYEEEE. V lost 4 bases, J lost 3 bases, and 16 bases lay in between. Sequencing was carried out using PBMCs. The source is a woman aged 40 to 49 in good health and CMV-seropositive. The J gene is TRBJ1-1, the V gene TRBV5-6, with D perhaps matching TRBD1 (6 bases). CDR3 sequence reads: CASSPGQPVDTEAFF. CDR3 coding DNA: TGTGCCAGCAGCCCAGGACAGCCGGTGGACACTGAAGCTTTCTTT.